Only a few counts were recorded for the clone carrying this T cell receptor (beta chain). Other nucleotide sequences in the sample specify the same CDR3. The data belong to a study of T cell responses to AZD1222 COVID-19 vaccine. Sequencing was performed with immunoSEQ multiplex PCR; in TCRdb, only in-frame clones are kept and a portion is missing. The data hold some 96,000 clones, with 92% observed a single time. V dropped 3 bases and J dropped 0 bases, with 8 bases sitting between them. The germline gives CDR1 DFQATT, CDR2 SNEGSKA (reference sequence). CDR3 length equals 13 residues. The sample in question was peripheral blood, obtained on day 0 of AZD1222 vaccination. The chain recombines TRBV20-1 with TRBJ1-2; D is undetermined. This TCR came from an adult in good health. CDR3 region: CSASGGTNYGYTF. The CDR3 nucleotides read TGCAGTGCTAGTGGCGGTACTAACTATGGCTACACCTTC.